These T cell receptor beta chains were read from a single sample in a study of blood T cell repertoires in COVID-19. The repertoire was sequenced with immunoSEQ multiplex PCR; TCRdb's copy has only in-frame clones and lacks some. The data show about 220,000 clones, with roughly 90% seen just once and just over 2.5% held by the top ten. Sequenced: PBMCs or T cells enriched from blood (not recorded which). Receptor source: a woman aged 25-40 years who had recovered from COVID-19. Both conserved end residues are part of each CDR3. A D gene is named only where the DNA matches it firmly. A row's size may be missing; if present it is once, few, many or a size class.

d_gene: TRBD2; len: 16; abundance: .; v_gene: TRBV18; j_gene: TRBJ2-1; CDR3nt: TGTGCCAGCTCTCCTATAGCGGGGGCAACCGACAATGAGCAGTTCTTC; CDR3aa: CASSPIAGATDNEQFF
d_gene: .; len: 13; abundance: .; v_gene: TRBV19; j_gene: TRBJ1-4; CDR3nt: TGTGCCACCCGATTACTACCTAATGAAAAACTGTTTTTT; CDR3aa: CATRLLPNEKLFF
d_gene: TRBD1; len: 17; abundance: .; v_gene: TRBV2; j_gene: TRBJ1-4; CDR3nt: TGTGCCAGCAGTGATCTACACAGGGGCGCTAATGTTGGAAAACTGTTTTTT; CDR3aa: CASSDLHRGANVGKLFF
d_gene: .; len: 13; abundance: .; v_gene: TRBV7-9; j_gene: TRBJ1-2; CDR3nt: TGTGCCAGCAGCTTCGTAGGGGCAGGTGGCTACACCTTC; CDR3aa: CASSFVGAGGYTF
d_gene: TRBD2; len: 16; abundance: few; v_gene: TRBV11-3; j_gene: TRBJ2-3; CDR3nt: TGTGCCAGCAGCTTCAGGAGCGGGGGGGCCACAGATACGCAGTATTTT; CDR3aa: CASSFRSGGATDTQYF
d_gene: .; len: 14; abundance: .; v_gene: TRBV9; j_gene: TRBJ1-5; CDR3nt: TGTGCCAGCAGCGTAGGGGCCTTTGAGCAGCCCCAGCATTTT; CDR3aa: CASSVGAFEQPQHF
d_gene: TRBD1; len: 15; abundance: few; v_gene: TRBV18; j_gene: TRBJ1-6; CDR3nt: TGTGCCAGCTCACCACACACAGGGGGAAGTTCACCCCTCCACTTT; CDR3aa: CASSPHTGGSSPLHF
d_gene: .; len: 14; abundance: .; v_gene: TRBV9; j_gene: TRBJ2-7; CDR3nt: TGTGCCAGCAGCCCCCCCGGCAGGACTTACGAGCAGTACTTC; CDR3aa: CASSPPGRTYEQYF
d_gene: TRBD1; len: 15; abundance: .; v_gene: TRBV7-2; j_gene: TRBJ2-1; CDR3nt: TGTGCCAGCAGCTCTTTGACAGGGGGCATGGGTGAGCAGTTCTTC; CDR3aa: CASSSLTGGMGEQFF
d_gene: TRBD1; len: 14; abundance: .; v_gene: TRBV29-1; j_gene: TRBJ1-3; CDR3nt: TGCAGCGTTGTTATGACAGGGTCTGGAAACACCATATATTTT; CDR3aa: CSVVMTGSGNTIYF
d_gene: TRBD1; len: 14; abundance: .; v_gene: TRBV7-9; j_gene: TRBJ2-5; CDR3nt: TGTGCCAGCAGCGTACCGGGACAGGGGGAGACCCAGTACTTC; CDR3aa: CASSVPGQGETQYF
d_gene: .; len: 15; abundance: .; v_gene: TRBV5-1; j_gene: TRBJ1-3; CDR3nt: TGCGCCAGCAGCTTGGTCGGGGGGGCGCGGGACACCATATATTTT; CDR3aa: CASSLVGGARDTIYF
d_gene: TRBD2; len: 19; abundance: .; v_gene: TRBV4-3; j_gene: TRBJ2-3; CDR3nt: TGCGCCAGCAGCCAAGATAGAGGGACTACCGACTTCCACACAGATACGCAGTATTTT; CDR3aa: CASSQDRGTTDFHTDTQYF
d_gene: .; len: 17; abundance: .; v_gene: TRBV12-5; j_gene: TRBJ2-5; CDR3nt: TGTGCTAGTGGTTTGGCAGAGGTTAGGGGGGGACAAGAGACCCAGTACTTC; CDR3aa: CASGLAEVRGGQETQYF
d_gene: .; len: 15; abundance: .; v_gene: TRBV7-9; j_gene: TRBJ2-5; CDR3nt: TGTGCCAGCAGCTATTCCGGAATAAGGGAGGAGACCCAGTACTTC; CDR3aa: CASSYSGIREETQYF
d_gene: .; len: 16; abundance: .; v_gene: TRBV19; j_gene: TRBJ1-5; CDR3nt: TGTGCCAGTAGTATTCCAAGGGGCAGGGGCAATCAGCCCCAGCATTTT; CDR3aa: CASSIPRGRGNQPQHF
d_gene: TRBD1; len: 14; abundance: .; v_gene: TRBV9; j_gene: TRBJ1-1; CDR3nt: TGTGCCAGCAGCACGACAGGGGGGGACACTGAAGCTTTCTTT; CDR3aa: CASSTTGGDTEAFF
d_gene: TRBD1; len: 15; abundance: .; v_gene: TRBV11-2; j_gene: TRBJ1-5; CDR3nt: TGTGCCAGCAGCCCGGACAGGGGGAGCAATCAGCCCCAGCATTTT; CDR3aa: CASSPDRGSNQPQHF
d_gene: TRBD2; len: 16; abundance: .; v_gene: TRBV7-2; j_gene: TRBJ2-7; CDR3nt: TGTGCCAGCAGCGCCCGGACTAGCGGGGGGCAATACGAGCAGTACTTC; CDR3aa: CASSARTSGGQYEQYF
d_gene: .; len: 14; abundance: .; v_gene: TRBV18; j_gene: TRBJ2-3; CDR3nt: TGTGCCAGCTCACCACAACAGAGCACAGATACGCAGTATTTT; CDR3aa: CASSPQQSTDTQYF
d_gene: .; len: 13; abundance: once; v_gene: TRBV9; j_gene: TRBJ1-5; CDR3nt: TGTGCCAGCAGCGTAGATCCGGGAAAGCCCCAGCATTTT; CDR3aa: CASSVDPGKPQHF
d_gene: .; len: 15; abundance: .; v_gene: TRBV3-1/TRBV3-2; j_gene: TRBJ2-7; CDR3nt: TGTGCCAGCAGCCACGGGTGGACTCTCCCCTACGAGCAGTACTTC; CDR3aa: CASSHGWTLPYEQYF
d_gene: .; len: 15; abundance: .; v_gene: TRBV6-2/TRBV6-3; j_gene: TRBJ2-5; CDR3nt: TGTGCCAGCAGTTACCTAGCAGGGGGGCAAGAGACCCAGTACTTC; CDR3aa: CASSYLAGGQETQYF
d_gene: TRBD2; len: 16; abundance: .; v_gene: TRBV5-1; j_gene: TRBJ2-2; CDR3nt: TGCGCCAGCAGGGGGGGGGACCCATCAAACACCGGGGAGCTGTTTTTT; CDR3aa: CASRGGDPSNTGELFF
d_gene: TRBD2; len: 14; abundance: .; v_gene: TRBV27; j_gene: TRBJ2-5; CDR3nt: TGTGCCAGCAGTTCCCCCAGCGGGGTTGAGACCCAGTACTTC; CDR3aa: CASSSPSGVETQYF
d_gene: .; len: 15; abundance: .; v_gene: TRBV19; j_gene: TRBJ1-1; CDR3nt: TGTGCCAGTAGTATCGTGGCAGAAATGAACACTGAAGCTTTCTTT; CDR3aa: CASSIVAEMNTEAFF
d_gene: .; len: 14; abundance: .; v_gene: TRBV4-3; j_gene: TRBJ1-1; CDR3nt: TGCGCCAGCAGCCAAGCGGTATCAGGCCCTGAAGCTTTCTTT; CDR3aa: CASSQAVSGPEAFF
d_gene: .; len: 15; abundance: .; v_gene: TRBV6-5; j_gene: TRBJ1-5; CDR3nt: TGTGCCAGCAGTTACTCAGGACAGCGCAATCAGCCCCAGCATTTT; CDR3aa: CASSYSGQRNQPQHF
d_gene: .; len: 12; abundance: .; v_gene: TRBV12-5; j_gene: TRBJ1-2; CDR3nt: TGTGCTAGTGGTTTGACCCGGGGGGGCGGCACCTTC; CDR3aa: CASGLTRGGGTF
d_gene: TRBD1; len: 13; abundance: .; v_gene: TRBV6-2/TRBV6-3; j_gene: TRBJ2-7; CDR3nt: TGTGCCAGCAGTTTTACGACAGGGCGTGAGCAGTACTTC; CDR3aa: CASSFTTGREQYF
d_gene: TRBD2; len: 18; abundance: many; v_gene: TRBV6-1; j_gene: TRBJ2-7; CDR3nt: TGTGCCAGCAGTGAAGCAGCGGCGGGGGGGATAGCGTCCTACGAGCAGTACTTC; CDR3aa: CASSEAAAGGIASYEQYF
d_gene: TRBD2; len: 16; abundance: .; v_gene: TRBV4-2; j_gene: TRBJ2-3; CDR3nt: TGTGCCAGCCGACAGTACCTAGCGGCTAGCACAGATACGCAGTATTTT; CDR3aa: CASRQYLAASTDTQYF
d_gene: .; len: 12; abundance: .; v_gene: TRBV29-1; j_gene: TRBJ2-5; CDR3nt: TGCAGCGTTGAAGTCTCCAGAGAGACCCAGTACTTC; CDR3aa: CSVEVSRETQYF
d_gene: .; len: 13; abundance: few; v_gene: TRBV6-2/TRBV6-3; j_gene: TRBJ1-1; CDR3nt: TGTGCCAGCAGCCACGACCCGGGCACTGAAGCTTTCTTT; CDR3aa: CASSHDPGTEAFF
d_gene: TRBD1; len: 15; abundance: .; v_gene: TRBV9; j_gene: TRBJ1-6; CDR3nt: TGTGCCAGCAGCGTAGAGGAGGGACAGGTTTCACCCCTCCACTTT; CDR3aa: CASSVEEGQVSPLHF
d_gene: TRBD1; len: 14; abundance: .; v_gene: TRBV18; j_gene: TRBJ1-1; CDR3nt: TGTGCCAGCTCACCTGAGACAGGGGGCGTTGAAGCTTTCTTT; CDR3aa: CASSPETGGVEAFF
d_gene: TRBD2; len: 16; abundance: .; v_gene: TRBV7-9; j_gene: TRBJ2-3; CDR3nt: TGTGCCAGCAGCTTAAAGGCGGGGGGGCCCGGAGATACGCAGTATTTT; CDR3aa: CASSLKAGGPGDTQYF
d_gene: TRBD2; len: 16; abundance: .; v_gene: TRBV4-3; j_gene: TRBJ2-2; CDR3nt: TGCGCCAGCAGCCAATCTATGCTAGCGGGGAGGGGGGAGCTGTTTTTT; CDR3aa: CASSQSMLAGRGELFF
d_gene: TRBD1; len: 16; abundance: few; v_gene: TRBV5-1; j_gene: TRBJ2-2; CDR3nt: TGCGCCAGCAGCTTGGTCACAGGGGTGAACACCGGGGAGCTGTTTTTT; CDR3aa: CASSLVTGVNTGELFF
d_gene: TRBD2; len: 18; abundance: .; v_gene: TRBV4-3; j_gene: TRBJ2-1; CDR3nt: TGCGCCAGCAGCCAAGCTCGTAGCGGGGGGATCTACTACAATGAGCAGTTCTTC; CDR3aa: CASSQARSGGIYYNEQFF
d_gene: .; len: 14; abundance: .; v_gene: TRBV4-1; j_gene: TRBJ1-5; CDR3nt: TGCGCCAGCAGCCAAGATTCGGGGTATCAGCCCCAGCATTTT; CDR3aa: CASSQDSGYQPQHF
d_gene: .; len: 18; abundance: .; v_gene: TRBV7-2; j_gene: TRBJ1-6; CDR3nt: TGTGCCAGCAGCTTAGGTTGGCGGGGCAGTCTATATAATTCACCCCTCCACTTT; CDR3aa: CASSLGWRGSLYNSPLHF
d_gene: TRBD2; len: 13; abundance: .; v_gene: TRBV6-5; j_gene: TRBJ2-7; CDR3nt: TGTGCCAGCAGCTACAGCCGGGGGGACGAGCAGTACTTC; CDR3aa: CASSYSRGDEQYF
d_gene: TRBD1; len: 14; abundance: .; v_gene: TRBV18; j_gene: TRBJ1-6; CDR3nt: TGTGCCAGCGGAACAGGGGTGGTTAATTCACCCCTCCACTTT; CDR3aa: CASGTGVVNSPLHF
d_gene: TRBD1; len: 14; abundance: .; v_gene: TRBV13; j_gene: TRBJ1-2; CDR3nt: TGTGCCAGCAGCCCCAGGGGGCCGGGGTATGGCTACACCTTC; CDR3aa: CASSPRGPGYGYTF
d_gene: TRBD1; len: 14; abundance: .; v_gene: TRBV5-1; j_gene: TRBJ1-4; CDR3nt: TGCGCCAGCAGCTTACAGGGGTTTAATGAAAAACTGTTTTTT; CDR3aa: CASSLQGFNEKLFF
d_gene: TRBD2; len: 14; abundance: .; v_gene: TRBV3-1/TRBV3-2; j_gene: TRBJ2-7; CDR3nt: TGTGCCAGCAGCGGACGACTAGCGAGCTACGAGCAGTACTTC; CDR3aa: CASSGRLASYEQYF
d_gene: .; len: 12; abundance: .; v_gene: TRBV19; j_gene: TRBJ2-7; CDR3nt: TGTGCCAGTAGTCGATTTCGGAGCGAGCAGTACTTC; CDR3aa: CASSRFRSEQYF
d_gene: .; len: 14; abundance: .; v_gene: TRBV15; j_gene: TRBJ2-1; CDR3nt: TGTGCCACCAGCCTCGGGGAAAGGAGCAATGAGCAGTTCTTC; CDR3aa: CATSLGERSNEQFF
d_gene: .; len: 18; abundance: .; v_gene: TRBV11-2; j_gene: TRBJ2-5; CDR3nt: TGTGCCAGCAGCTTAGATGGGGTGGGCGGGGCGCTACAAGAGACCCAGTACTTC; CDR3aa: CASSLDGVGGALQETQYF
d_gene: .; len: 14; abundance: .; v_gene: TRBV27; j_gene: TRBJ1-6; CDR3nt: TGTGCCAGCAGTGAAAGGGGGTATAATTCACCCCTCCACTTT; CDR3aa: CASSERGYNSPLHF